This TCR beta chain stems from a study of response to subunit inactivated influenza vaccine (dated by TCRdb to 2017 to 2018). Regarding the research as a whole: Deep quantitative profiling of the T cell receptor repertoire was used in the study to follow responses to a trivalent subunit inactivated influenza vaccine. Paper-wide results and their limitations: It was suggested by the authors that each seasonal influenza vaccination may recruit only a limited number of new T cells.

Library prep was done by RT-PCR. The run used an Illumina HiSeq 2500. TCRdb ran its own pipeline on the public reads, namely fastp trimming at Q25 and MiXCR clone calling, and kept in-frame beta chains. Here each entry gathers all rows of one CDR3 protein and keeps the most common genes and DNA. This sample holds some 500,000 distinct CDR3 sequences; approximately 24% were observed only once. The ten top clones hold around 2% of the sample. As concerns this clonotype: Its antigen is not yet known. No quality values exist for individual bases; no much larger clone is one base distant.

Unmatched junction bases come to 6, with V trimmed by 4 bases and J by 3 bases. CDR3 length: 15 amino acids, cysteine to phenylalanine. Solely the CDR3 DNA is kept, with 45 bases framed from the first base. CDR1 SGHRS and CDR2 YFSETQ were looked up in the germline V gene. This specimen was CD4+ T cells sorted from PBMCs, taken 4 to 6 days after vaccination. This receptor was identified in a man in his forties or fifties who received an inactivated influenza vaccine. Donor details come from another sample of the same person, matched by shared clones. The V gene is TRBV5-1 and the J gene is TRBJ2-2; TRBD1 lines up with 7 middle nucleotides. The nucleotide sequence is given as TGCGCCAGCAGCCAAGGACAGGCTCACACCGGGGAGCTGTTTTTT. Its protein reads: CASSQGQAHTGELFF.